The 13 T cell receptor beta chains presented below share a single source sample, sequenced in a study of blood T cell repertoires in COVID-19. Sequencing used immunoSEQ multiplex PCR; TCRdb keeps in-frame clones, though not all of them. The table records some 71,000 clones, just over 85% of them present only once. Sequencing used peripheral blood. Receptors were obtained from a man younger than 45 with acute or convalescent COVID-19.

Here the CDR3 DNA reads TGTGCCTCTTTACGAACGGACAGGATTGGGGCTTTCTTT. Amino acid sequence: CASLRTDRIGAFF. The V call is TRBV30, the J call TRBJ1-1; 7 bases are shared with TRBD1. CDR3 length: 13 residues. Germline V gives CDR1 GTSNPN, CDR2 SVGIG (reference sequence). The trim removed 7 bases at V and 11 bases at J, leaving 16 bases unmatched.

V gene TRBV2 combines with J gene TRBJ1-1; D uncertain. The length of the CDR3 is 14 residues. V lost 6 bases and J 4 bases, leaving 15 bases between the germline ends. The germline CDR1 and CDR2 sequences are SNHLY and FYNNEI. The CDR3 DNA reads TGTGCCAGCAGGAAACAAGGAGGAGGCACTGAAGCTTTCTTT. Translating it yields CASRKQGGGTEAFF.

The chain couples TRBV10-3 to TRBJ2-1; TRBD2 matches 8 bases. Germline assignment: CDR1 ENHRY and CDR2 SYGVKD. The CDR3 contains 15 residues. With 4 bases clipped from V and 7 bases from J, the junction kept 9 bases outside the gene matches. CDR3 in DNA: TGTGCCATCAGTGCTCTAGGCGGGGGGCGAAATGAGCAGTTCTTC. Translating gives CAISALGGGRNEQFF.

The V and J genes are TRBV28 and TRBJ1-5; D gene uncertain. The CDR3 consists of 15 residues. In germline, CDR1 is MDHEN, CDR2 SYDVKM. V was cut by 3 bases and J by 1 base, with 10 bases left in between. The CDR3 region has the DNA TGTGCCAGCAGTTTGTACAGTTCGAGCAATCAGCCCCAGCATTTT. Amino acids: CASSLYSSSNQPQHF.

The chain has TRBV12-3 or TRBV12-4 and TRBJ1-1; D is unresolved. The CDR3 loop spans 13 amino acids. V gave up 6 bases and J gave up 6 bases, with 14 bases separating them. The CDR3 loop is CASSFSGNAEAFF. CDR3 nucleotide sequence: TGTGCCAGCAGCTTCTCGGGTAACGCTGAAGCTTTCTTT.

The chain recombines TRBV24-1 with TRBJ2-5, with D maybe TRBD1 (6 bases). CDR1 and CDR2 from the germline V gene are KGHDR and SFDVKD. This CDR3 has 14 residues. Trimming left V 5 bases short and J 0 bases short, with 9 bases between. In nucleotides, the CDR3 is TGTGCCACCAGTGGCTGGACAGACCAAGAGACCCAGTACTTC. This codes for CATSGWTDQETQYF.

This clone has just a few counts. The chain has TRBV3-1 (or the pseudogene TRBV3-2) and TRBJ2-2, with 9 bases identical to TRBD2. V lost 2 bases and J lost 6; bases outside the gene matches: 7. Per germline, CDR1 LGHDT and CDR2 YNNKEL (reference sequence). The CDR3 runs to 16 residues. The CDR3 sequence: CASSQLGAGGAGELFF. CDR3 in DNA: TGTGCCAGCAGCCAACTAGGAGCGGGGGGTGCCGGGGAGCTGTTTTTT.

CDR3 bases: TGTGCCAGCAGCCACTCGGGAGCTGGAAACACCATATATTTT. This encodes CASSHSGAGNTIYF. The chain has TRBV3-1 (or the pseudogene TRBV3-2) and TRBJ1-3; D is unresolved. Germline values: CDR1 LGHDT, CDR2 YNNKEL (reference sequence). Deletions cut 3 bases from V and 2 bases from J, with 8 bases between. The CDR3 runs 14 residues.

This chain links TRBV7-9 with TRBJ1-2; 7 positions agree with TRBD1. The J segment lost 8 bases and the V segment lost 1 base, leaving 1 base of the junction unmatched. This CDR3 has 12 amino acids. Germline lookup yields CDR1 SEHNR and CDR2 FQNEAQ (reference sequence). The DNA of the CDR3 is TGTGCCAGCAGCTTAGAACAGGGGGGCTACACCTTC. Protein product: CASSLEQGGYTF.

V and J are TRBV19 and TRBJ1-5; no firm D call. The CDR3 sequence is 15 residues long. The germline gives CDR1 LNHDA, CDR2 SQIVND (reference sequence). Trimming took 3 bases from V and 1 from J, leaving 10 bases between them. DNA of the CDR3: TGTGCCAGTAGTATTTCTAGCGGGAGCAATCAGCCCCAGCATTTT. Encoded protein: CASSISSGSNQPQHF. Together with reference TRBV19 and TRBJ1-5, the CDR3 gives the full variable domain: DGGITQSPKYLFRKEGQNVTLSCEQNLNHDAMYWYRQDPGQGLRLIYYSQIVNDFQKGDIAEGYSVSREKKESFPLTVTSAQKNPTAFYLCASSISSGSNQPQHFGDGTRLSIL.

This clone has a handful of counts. V is TRBV7-9 and J is TRBJ1-2; D is perhaps TRBD1 (6 bases). Germline V gene lookup returns CDR1 SEHNR and CDR2 FQNEAQ (reference sequence). This CDR3 spans 16 amino acids. Trimming removed 5 bases at V and 5 bases at J, with 21 bases between. CDR3 nucleotides: TGTGCCAGCAGCCTCTCCGGTGCAGGGGTTGGGTATGGCTACACCTTC. Translating gives CASSLSGAGVGYGYTF.

Written as DNA, the CDR3 is TGTGCCAGTTCGAAACTCAATCAGCCCCAGCATTTT. Protein sequence: CASSKLNQPQHF. The V and J genes are TRBV19 and TRBJ1-5; D is unresolved. The CDR3 totals 12 residues. CDR1 is LNHDA, CDR2 SQIVND, per germline (reference sequence). V was cut by 8 bases and J by 3 bases, with 8 bases left in between.

The rearrangement joins TRBV27 to TRBJ2-3; tentative D call: TRBD2 (6 bases). CDR1 and CDR2 from the germline V gene are MNHEY and SMNVEV (reference sequence). CDR3 length equals 16 residues. Trimming removed 6 bases at V and 0 bases at J, with 16 bases between. The CDR3 DNA reads TGTGCCAGCAGCCCGGAGGGGAGTATCAGCACAGATACGCAGTATTTT. Translated: CASSPEGSISTDTQYF.